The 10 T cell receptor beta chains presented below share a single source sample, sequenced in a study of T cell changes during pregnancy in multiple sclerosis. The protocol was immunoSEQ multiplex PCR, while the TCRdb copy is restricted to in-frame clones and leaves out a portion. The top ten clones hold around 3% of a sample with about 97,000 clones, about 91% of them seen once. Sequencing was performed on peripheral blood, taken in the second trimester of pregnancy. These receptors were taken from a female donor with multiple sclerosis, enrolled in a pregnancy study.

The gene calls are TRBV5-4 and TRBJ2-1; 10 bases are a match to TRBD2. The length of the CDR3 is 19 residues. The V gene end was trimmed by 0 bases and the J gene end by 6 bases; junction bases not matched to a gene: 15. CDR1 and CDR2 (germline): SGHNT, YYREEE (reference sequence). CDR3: CASSLVSQLAGVSVNEQFF. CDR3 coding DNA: TGTGCCAGCAGCTTGGTGTCCCAGCTAGCGGGAGTTTCGGTCAATGAGCAGTTCTTC.

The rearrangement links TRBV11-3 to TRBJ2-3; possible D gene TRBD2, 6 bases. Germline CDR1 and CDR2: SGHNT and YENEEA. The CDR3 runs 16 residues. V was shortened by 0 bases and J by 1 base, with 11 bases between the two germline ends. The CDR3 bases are TGTGCCAGCAGCTTAGATAGCGGTTCTGGCACAGATACGCAGTATTTT. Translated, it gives CASSLDSGSGTDTQYF.

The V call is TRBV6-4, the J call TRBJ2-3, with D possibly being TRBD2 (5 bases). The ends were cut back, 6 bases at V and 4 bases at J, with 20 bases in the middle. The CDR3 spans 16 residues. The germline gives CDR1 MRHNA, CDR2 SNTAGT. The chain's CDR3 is CASRSRGPWRPDTQYF. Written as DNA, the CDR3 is TGTGCCAGCAGATCTCGAGGGCCTTGGCGACCAGATACGCAGTATTTT.

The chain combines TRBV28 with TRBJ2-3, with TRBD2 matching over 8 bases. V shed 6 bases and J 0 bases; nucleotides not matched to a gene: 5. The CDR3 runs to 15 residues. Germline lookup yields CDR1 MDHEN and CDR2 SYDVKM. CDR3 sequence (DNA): TGTGCCAGCAGCCGCGGGGGGCCTAGCACAGATACGCAGTATTTT. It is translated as CASSRGGPSTDTQYF.

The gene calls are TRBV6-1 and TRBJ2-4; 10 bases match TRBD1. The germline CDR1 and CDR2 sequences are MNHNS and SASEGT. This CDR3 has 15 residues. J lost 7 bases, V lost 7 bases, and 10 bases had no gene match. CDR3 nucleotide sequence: TGTGCCAGCACGGTCGGGACAGGGGATTACAACATTCAGTACTTC. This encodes CASTVGTGDYNIQYF.

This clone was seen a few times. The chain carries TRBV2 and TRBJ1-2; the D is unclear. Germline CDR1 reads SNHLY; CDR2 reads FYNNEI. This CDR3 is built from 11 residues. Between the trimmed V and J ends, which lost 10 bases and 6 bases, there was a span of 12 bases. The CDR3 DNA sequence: TGTGCCACCCGGCTCGGGGATGGCTACACCTTC. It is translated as CATRLGDGYTF.

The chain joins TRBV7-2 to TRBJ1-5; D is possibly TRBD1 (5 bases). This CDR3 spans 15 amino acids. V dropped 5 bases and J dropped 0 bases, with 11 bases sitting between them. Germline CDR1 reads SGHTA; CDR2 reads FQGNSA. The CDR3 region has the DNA TGTGCCAGCAGCCCTTGGACATTTAGCAATCAGCCCCAGCATTTT. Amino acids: CASSPWTFSNQPQHF.

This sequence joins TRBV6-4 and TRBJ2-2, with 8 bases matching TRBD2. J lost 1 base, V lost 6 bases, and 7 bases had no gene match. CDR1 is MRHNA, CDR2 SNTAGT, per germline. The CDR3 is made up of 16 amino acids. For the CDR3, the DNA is TGTGCCAGCAGCCGAACTAGCGGAGGGAACACCGGGGAGCTGTTTTTT. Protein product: CASSRTSGGNTGELFF.

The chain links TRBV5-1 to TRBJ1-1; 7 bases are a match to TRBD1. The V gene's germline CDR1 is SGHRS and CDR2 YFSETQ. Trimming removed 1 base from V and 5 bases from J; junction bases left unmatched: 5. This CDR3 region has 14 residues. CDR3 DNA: TGCGCCAGCAGCTTGAATCAGGGGGAGACTGAAGCTTTCTTT. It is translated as CASSLNQGETEAFF.

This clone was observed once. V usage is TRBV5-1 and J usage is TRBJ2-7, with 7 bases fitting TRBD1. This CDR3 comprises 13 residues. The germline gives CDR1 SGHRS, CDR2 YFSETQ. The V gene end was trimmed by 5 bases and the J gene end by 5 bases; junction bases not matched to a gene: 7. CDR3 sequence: CASSLTDRDEQYF. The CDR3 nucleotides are TGCGCCAGCAGTTTGACTGACAGGGACGAGCAGTACTTC.